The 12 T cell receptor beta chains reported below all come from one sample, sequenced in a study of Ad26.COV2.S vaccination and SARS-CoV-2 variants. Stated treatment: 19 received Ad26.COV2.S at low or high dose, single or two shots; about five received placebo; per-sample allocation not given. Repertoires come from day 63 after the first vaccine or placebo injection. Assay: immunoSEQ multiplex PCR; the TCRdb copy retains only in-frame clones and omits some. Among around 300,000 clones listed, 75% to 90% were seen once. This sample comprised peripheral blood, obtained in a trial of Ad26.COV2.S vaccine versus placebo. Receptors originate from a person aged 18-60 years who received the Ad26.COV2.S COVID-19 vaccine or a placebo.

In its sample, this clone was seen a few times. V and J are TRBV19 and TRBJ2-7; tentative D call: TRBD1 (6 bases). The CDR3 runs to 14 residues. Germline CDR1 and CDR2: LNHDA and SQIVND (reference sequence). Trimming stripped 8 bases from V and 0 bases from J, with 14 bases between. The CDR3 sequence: CASSRDTRSYEQYF. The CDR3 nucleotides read TGTGCCAGTTCACGGGACACCCGCTCCTACGAGCAGTACTTC.

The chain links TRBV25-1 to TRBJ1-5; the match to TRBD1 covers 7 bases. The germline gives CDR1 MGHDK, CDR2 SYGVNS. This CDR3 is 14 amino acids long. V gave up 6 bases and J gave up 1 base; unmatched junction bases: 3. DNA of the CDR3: TGTGCCAGCAGGGAGACAGGGAGCAATCAGCCCCAGCATTTT. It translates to CASRETGSNQPQHF.

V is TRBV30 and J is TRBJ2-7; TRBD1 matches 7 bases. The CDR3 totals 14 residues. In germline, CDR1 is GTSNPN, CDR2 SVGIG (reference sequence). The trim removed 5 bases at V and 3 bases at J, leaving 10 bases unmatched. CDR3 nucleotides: TGTGCCTGGGCTGAAGGGGGACAGAGCTACGAGCAGTACTTC. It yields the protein CAWAEGGQSYEQYF.

The CDR3 loop reads CASSGERGLVGEQYF. DNA for the CDR3: TGCGCCAGCAGCGGTGAGCGGGGCCTGGTGGGAGAGCAGTACTTC. The V and J genes are TRBV5-1 and TRBJ2-7, with 7 bases aligning to TRBD2. In germline, CDR1 is SGHRS, CDR2 YFSETQ. Germline trimming cut 4 bases from V and 7 bases from J; bases unmatched to any gene: 14. CDR3 length: 15 amino acids.

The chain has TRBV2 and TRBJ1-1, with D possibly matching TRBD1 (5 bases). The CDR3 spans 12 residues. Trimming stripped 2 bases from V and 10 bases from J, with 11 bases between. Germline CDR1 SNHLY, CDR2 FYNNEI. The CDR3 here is CASSEQGFGAFF. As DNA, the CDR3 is TGTGCCAGCAGTGAACAGGGTTTCGGAGCTTTCTTT.

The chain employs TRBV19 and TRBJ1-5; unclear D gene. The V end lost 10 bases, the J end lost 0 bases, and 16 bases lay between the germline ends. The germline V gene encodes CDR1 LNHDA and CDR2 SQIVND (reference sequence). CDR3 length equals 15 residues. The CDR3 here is CATSLRRSSNQPQHF. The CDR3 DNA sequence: TGTGCCACCTCCCTCCGAAGGAGTAGCAATCAGCCCCAGCATTTT.

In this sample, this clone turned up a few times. Here the CDR3 DNA reads TGTGCCAGCAGCGAAGAGGAGGGGTTCAATGAAAAACTGTTTTTT. This gives the protein CASSEEEGFNEKLFF. This chain links TRBV7-9 with TRBJ1-4, with D tentatively TRBD1 (5 bases). The CDR3 spans 15 residues. Deletions cut 5 bases from V and 5 bases from J, with 15 bases between. Germline-derived CDR1 and CDR2 are SEHNR and FQNEAQ (reference sequence).

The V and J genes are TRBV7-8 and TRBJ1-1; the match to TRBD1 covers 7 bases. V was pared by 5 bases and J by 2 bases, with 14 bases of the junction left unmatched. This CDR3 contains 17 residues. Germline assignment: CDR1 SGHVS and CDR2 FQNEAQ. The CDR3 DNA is TGTGCCAGCAGCCTGGGGGAGCAGACAGGGACCAACACTGAAGCTTTCTTT. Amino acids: CASSLGEQTGTNTEAFF.

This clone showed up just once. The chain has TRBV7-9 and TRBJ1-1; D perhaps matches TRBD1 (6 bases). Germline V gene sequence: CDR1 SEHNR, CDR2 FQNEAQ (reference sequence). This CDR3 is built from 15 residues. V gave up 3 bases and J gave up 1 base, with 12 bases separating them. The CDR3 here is CASSFSGATNTEAFF. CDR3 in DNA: TGTGCCAGCAGCTTCTCAGGGGCCACGAACACTGAAGCTTTCTTT.

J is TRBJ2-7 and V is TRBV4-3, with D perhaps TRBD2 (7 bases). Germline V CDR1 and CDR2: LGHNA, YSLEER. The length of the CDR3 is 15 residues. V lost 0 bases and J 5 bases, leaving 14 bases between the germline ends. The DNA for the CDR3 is TGCGCCAGCAGCCAAGATGGTGGGGGGGGGCACGAGCAGTACTTC. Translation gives CASSQDGGGGHEQYF.

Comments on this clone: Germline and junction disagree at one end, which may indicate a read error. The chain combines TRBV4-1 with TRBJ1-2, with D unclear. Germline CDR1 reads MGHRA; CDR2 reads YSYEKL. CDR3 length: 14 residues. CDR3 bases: TGCGCCAGCAGCGAAGAGGCGGTCCTCTATGGCTACACCTTC. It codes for CASSEEAVLYGYTF.

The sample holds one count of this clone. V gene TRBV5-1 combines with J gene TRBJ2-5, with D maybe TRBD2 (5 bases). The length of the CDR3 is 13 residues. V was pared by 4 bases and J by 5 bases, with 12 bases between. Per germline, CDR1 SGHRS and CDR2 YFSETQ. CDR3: CASSPGLGETQYF. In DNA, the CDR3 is TGCGCCAGCAGCCCGGGATTGGGGGAGACCCAGTACTTC. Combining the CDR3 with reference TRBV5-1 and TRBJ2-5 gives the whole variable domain KAGVTQTPRYLIKTRGQQVTLSCSPISGHRSVSWYQQTPGQGLQFLFEYFSETQRNKGNFPGRFSGRQFSNSRSEMNVSTLELGDSALYLCASSPGLGETQYFGPGTRLLVL.